Listed below are T cell receptor beta chains from one sample, sequenced in a study of blood T cell repertoires in COVID-19. The repertoire was sequenced with immunoSEQ multiplex PCR; TCRdb's copy has only in-frame clones and lacks some. The sample lists about 170,000 clones, around 80% seen once, with 15% to 20% in the top ten. Material: PBMCs or T cells enriched from blood (not recorded which). The source of these receptors is a woman in her 70s in a cohort exposed to, infected with or recovered from COVID-19 (not recorded which). Both conserved end residues are trimmed from each CDR3. The D gene is left open where the match is weak. The size entry is marked missing in some rows and otherwise reads once, few, many or a size class.

NA,TRBV10-3,NA,AISESEPRNSPLH
NA,TRBV28,NA,ASSGASTYNEQF
NA,TRBV5-1,NA,ASSLQGGVSDTQY
TRBD1,TRBV5-1,NA,ASGGTGWNEQF
NA,TRBV25-1,NA,ASSARQETQY
TRBD1,TRBV4-3,NA,ASSQKGDSEQY
TRBD1,TRBV28,NA,ASSLGTGGAGNTIY
NA,TRBV21-1,few,ASSNRESCRVKLF
TRBD2,TRBV6-2/TRBV6-3,NA,ASSKAGTSGSLAKNIQY
TRBD1,TRBV10-3,NA,AISGTGASNQPQH
TRBD2,TRBV6-5,NA,ASSYVTSGRAAEQF
NA,TRBV6-5,NA,ASSYLVKLGSPLH
NA,TRBV19,NA,ASSPQFGEQF
TRBD1,TRBV18,NA,ASSPYLTGADSYEQY
NA,TRBV2,once,ASTSTDTQY
TRBD1,TRBV15,NA,ATSRDPRGTGPADTQY
NA,TRBV7-8,NA,ASSLDLFNYGYT
NA,TRBV20-1,NA,RVGGNQPQH
TRBD2,TRBV5-1,NA,ASSPLAEYNEQF
NA,TRBV2,NA,ASSVRGGVRRAYEQY
TRBD1,TRBV24-1,few,ATSDPGGTGEETQY
NA,TRBV6-5,once,ASIKTGVDYNEQF
TRBD1,TRBV3-1/TRBV3-2,NA,ASSQHPGQGPSYEQY
NA,TRBV7-7,NA,ASSPLASDTQY
TRBD1,TRBV19,NA,ASSPGQGFLTNEKLF
TRBD2,TRBV5-1,NA,ASSSLWGDYSNEQF
NA,TRBV3-1/TRBV3-2,NA,ASSLIDLHHTQY
NA,TRBV6-4,few,AIPGEHNSNQPQH
NA,TRBV7-2,NA,ASSNDRNYGYT
TRBD1,TRBV10-3,NA,AISGTVSGNTIY
TRBD1,TRBV7-3,many,ASSVTGDHEQY
TRBD2,TRBV5-1,NA,ASSLASGTYNEQF
TRBD1,TRBV11-2,few,ASSLRDSFSGNTIY
NA,TRBV6-1,NA,ASSERRNYGYT
TRBD2,TRBV4-3,NA,ASSQEPLAGAETQY
NA,TRBV18,NA,ASSPSAGRNEKLF
NA,TRBV7-2,NA,ASSFLDRVNYGYT
NA,TRBV5-4,NA,ASSEASAAYNEQF
TRBD1,TRBV7-9,NA,ASSYTQTGFWRDGYT
NA,TRBV2,NA,ASKREGISNQPQH
NA,TRBV5-5,NA,ASSLNAGGIEAF
NA,TRBV2,NA,ASAGRENNSPLH
TRBD2,TRBV3-1/TRBV3-2,NA,ASSATFSGRALDEQF
NA,TRBV6-5,NA,ASSYLVQIYGYT
NA,TRBV3-1/TRBV3-2,NA,ASSQAGEGAF
TRBD2,TRBV6-1,NA,ASSEAGTSGSYEQY
TRBD2,TRBV5-4,NA,ASSHLAGTGANVLT
TRBD1,TRBV2,NA,ASGQGNNSPLH
TRBD1,TRBV19,NA,ASSPRGLGYEQY
TRBD1,TRBV3-1/TRBV3-2,NA,ASSQGSGTGNSPLH
NA,TRBV24-1,once,ATSDFVGDEQF
TRBD1,TRBV6-6,NA,ASSFKGQGLGEAF
NA,TRBV28,NA,ASRRGLLYGYT
NA,TRBV11-3,NA,ASSLQNEQY
NA,TRBV7-9,once,ASSLDLNTEAF
NA,TRBV5-1,NA,ASSLAVSGNTIY
NA,TRBV9,NA,ASSAQGLGDSPLH
NA,TRBV18,NA,ASSPPNYGEQF
TRBD2,TRBV13,NA,ASSLSGGINEQY